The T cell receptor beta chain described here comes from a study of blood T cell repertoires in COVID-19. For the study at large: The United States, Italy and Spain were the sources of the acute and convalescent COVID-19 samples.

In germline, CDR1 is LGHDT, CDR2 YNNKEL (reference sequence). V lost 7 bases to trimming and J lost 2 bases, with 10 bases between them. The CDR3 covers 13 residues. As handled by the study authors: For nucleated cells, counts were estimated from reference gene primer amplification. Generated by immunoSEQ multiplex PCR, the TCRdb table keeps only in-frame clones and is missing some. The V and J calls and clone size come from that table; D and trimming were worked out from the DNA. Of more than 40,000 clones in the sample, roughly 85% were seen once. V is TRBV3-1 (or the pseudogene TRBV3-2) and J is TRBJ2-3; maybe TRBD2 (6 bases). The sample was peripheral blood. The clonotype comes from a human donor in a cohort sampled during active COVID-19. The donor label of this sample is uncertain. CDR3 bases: TGTGCCAGCAACGGGGGAGCCACAGATACGCAGTATTTT. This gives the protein CASNGGATDTQYF.